This is a list of T cell receptor beta chains from one sample in a study of Ad26.COV2.S vaccination and SARS-CoV-2 variants. The protocol was immunoSEQ multiplex PCR, while the TCRdb copy is restricted to in-frame clones and leaves out a portion. Of hundreds of thousands of clones in the sample, roughly 90% were seen once. The sequences come from peripheral blood, collected in a trial of Ad26.COV2.S vaccine versus placebo. These receptor sequences come from a person between 18 and 60 years old who received the Ad26.COV2.S COVID-19 vaccine or a placebo. CDR3s include the opening cysteine and the closing phenylalanine or tryptophan. A D gene is named only where the DNA matches it firmly. Size is stated for part of the rows, as once, few or many counts, or as a class when the clone is expanded.

>.|TRBV12-3/TRBV12-4|.|TRBJ2-7
TGTGCCAGCACTACGGGAACCTACGAGCAGTACTTC
CASTTGTYEQYF
>.|TRBV19|TRBD1|TRBJ2-4
TGTGCCAGTAGAACCGGGACAGGGGTCGGTTTCGCCAAAAACATTCAGTACTTC
CASRTGTGVGFAKNIQYF
>.|TRBV19|.|TRBJ1-5
TGTGCCAGTAGTAGCGTACAGGGCTTTAGCAATCAGCCCCAGCATTTT
CASSSVQGFSNQPQHF
>.|TRBV6-5|TRBD1|TRBJ1-2
TGTGCCAGCAGTTTAGGACAGGACCTCTATGGCTACACCTTC
CASSLGQDLYGYTF
>.|TRBV5-1|.|TRBJ2-1
TGCGCCAGCAGCTTGGTTCAGGGGGGCCACAATGAGCAGTTCTTC
CASSLVQGGHNEQFF
>.|TRBV5-1|.|TRBJ1-4
TGCGCCAGCAGCCAACGACAGGCGACAACTAATGAAAAACTGTTTTTT
CASSQRQATTNEKLFF
>.|TRBV19|.|TRBJ2-7
TGTGCCAGTGGTCGGGCCAGCAATGAGGAGCAGTACTTC
CASGRASNEEQYF
>.|TRBV5-1|.|TRBJ2-2
TGCGCCAGCAGCACGGGACAGAACACCGGGGAGCTGTTTTTT
CASSTGQNTGELFF
>.|TRBV30|.|TRBJ1-3
TGTGCCTGGAGTGTTGTAGGGACTGGAAACACCATATATTTT
CAWSVVGTGNTIYF
>.|TRBV5-8|.|TRBJ2-1
TGTGCCAGCAGCCGGGACACCAGGGATGAGCAGTTCTTC
CASSRDTRDEQFF
>.|TRBV18|TRBD2|TRBJ2-1
TGTGCCAGCTCACCAACTAGCGGGGACAATGAGCAGTTCTTC
CASSPTSGDNEQFF
>.|TRBV9|TRBD2|TRBJ2-1
TGTGCCAGCAGCGTTATGGGGTCCGGGACTAGCGCCACATCCTACAATGAGCAGTTCTTC
CASSVMGSGTSATSYNEQFF
>once|TRBV14|TRBD2|TRBJ2-1
TGTGCCAGCAGCCACGGGACTAGATACAATGAGCAGTTCTTC
CASSHGTRYNEQFF
>.|TRBV11-3|TRBD1|TRBJ2-5
TGTGCCAGCAGCTATCGGACAGGGGGCCCAGAGACCCAGTACTTC
CASSYRTGGPETQYF
>once|TRBV19|.|TRBJ2-5
TGTGCCAGTAGTGCACGACAGCGTCAAGAGACCCAGTACTTC
CASSARQRQETQYF
>.|TRBV7-9|.|TRBJ2-3
TGTGCCAGCGGAACGGCCCTGGATGGGTATTTT
CASGTALDGYF
>.|TRBV9|TRBD2|TRBJ2-7
TGTGCCAGCAGCTCCGGGACTAGCGGTCCCTTGGACGAGCAGTACTTC
CASSSGTSGPLDEQYF
>.|TRBV3-1/TRBV3-2|.|TRBJ2-3
TGTGCCAGCAGCCAAGGTTCGATGGGGGGAACAGATACGCAGTATTTT
CASSQGSMGGTDTQYF
>.|TRBV27|.|TRBJ2-2
TGTGCCGCAATGGGACACAACACCGGGGAGCTGTTTTTT
CAAMGHNTGELFF
>once|TRBV6-5|.|TRBJ1-6
TGTGCCAGCAGTTACTCGGGAAGGGCACACTCACCCCTCCACTTT
CASSYSGRAHSPLHF
>once|TRBV29-1|.|TRBJ2-7
TGCAGCGTTCGCACGGCCACGGGGTACGAGCAGTACTTC
CSVRTATGYEQYF
>.|TRBV27|TRBD1|TRBJ1-1
TGTGCCAGCAAATCAGGGGGCCTAAACACTGAAGCTTTCTTT
CASKSGGLNTEAFF
>once|TRBV18|.|TRBJ2-3
TGTGCCAGCTCACCTTTACCCGATACGCAGTATTTT
CASSPLPDTQYF
>.|TRBV24-1|TRBD2|TRBJ2-3
TGTGCCACCACACGCGGGAGAATGGATACAGATACGCAGTATTTT
CATTRGRMDTDTQYF
>.|TRBV18|.|TRBJ1-1
TGTGCCAGCTCACCCCGTGTAGAAGGGTCTGAAGCTTTCTTT
CASSPRVEGSEAFF
>once|TRBV18|TRBD1|TRBJ1-4
TGTGCCAGCTCATCCGAGGACAGGGCCATTACGAGACTGTTTTTT
CASSSEDRAITRLFF
>.|TRBV7-8|.|TRBJ2-7
TGTGCCAGCAGCCGCGAAACTTTCTACGAGCAGTACTTC
CASSRETFYEQYF
>.|TRBV30|.|TRBJ2-3
TGTGCCTGGAGTGCCCCACCACTAAGCACAGATACGCAGTATTTT
CAWSAPPLSTDTQYF
>once|TRBV10-3|TRBD1|TRBJ2-5
TGTGCCATCAGTGAAGGACAGGGAGGTAAAGAGACCCAGTACTTC
CAISEGQGGKETQYF
>.|TRBV4-2|TRBD2|TRBJ2-1
TGTGCCAGCAGCCAGACAGAGGCACTAGCGCCCTACAATGAGCAGTTCTTC
CASSQTEALAPYNEQFF
>.|TRBV12-3/TRBV12-4|.|TRBJ1-5
TGTGCCAGCAGTTCAGATCAGCCCCAGCATTTT
CASSSDQPQHF
>.|TRBV10-1|TRBD2|TRBJ2-5
TGCGCCAGCAGTGGGGCTAGCGGGGAGACCCAGTACTTC
CASSGASGETQYF
>.|TRBV5-4|.|TRBJ2-3
TGTGCCAGCAGCTTCGGGGATACGCAGTATTTT
CASSFGDTQYF
>few|TRBV4-2|TRBD1|TRBJ1-2
TGTGCCAGCAGCCAGTCCTCCCCGGGACAGCTGCCCGGCTATGGCTACACCTTC
CASSQSSPGQLPGYGYTF
>.|TRBV2|.|TRBJ1-4
TGTGCCAGCAGCAAAGGACCGCGTCCTAATGAAAAACTGTTTTTT
CASSKGPRPNEKLFF
>.|TRBV6-1|TRBD2|TRBJ2-1
TGTGCCAGCAGTGAAGCGCATAGCGGGGGACCAAATGAGCAGTTCTTC
CASSEAHSGGPNEQFF
>.|TRBV7-2|TRBD1|TRBJ1-6
TGTGCCAGCAGCTTACCCCGACAGGGCTCTTATAATTCACCCCTCCACTTT
CASSLPRQGSYNSPLHF
>.|TRBV5-8|.|TRBJ1-4
TGTGCCAGCAGCTTGGGAGGAGGGAGCGCTAATGAAAAACTGTTTTTT
CASSLGGGSANEKLFF
>.|TRBV18|TRBD1|TRBJ2-7
TGTGCCAGCTCACCCCGGGACAGCCCAGCAGTAGGCGAGCAGTACTTC
CASSPRDSPAVGEQYF
>few|TRBV3-1/TRBV3-2|.|TRBJ2-7
TGTGCCAGCAGCCAAGATGTAGAGGAAGACGAGCAGTACTTC
CASSQDVEEDEQYF
>.|TRBV4-2|.|TRBJ1-2
TGTGCCAGCAGCCAGACTACAGGGAGCCCCTATGGCTACACCTTC
CASSQTTGSPYGYTF
>.|TRBV2|.|TRBJ1-6
TGTGCCGGGGATTCATTGGGCTACCGTTCTCCCCTCCACTTT
CAGDSLGYRSPLHF
>.|TRBV11-2|.|TRBJ2-3
TGTGCCAGCAGCCCCTGGGGTAGCGGCACAGATACGCAGTATTTT
CASSPWGSGTDTQYF
>once|TRBV27|.|TRBJ2-1
TGTGCCAGCAGTTTCATTGACAGCTCCTACAATGAGCAGTTCTTC
CASSFIDSSYNEQFF
>.|TRBV4-2|.|TRBJ1-5
TGTGCCAGCAGTGAAAGGGCCGATCTTCAGCCCCAGCATTTT
CASSERADLQPQHF
>.|TRBV15|.|TRBJ1-5
TGTGCCACCAGCAGAGATCACGGGGGGCTTAGCAATCAGCCCCAGCATTTT
CATSRDHGGLSNQPQHF
>.|TRBV3-1/TRBV3-2|TRBD2|TRBJ2-7
TGTGCCAGCAGCCCCGGACTAGCGGGCTACTACGAGCAGTACTTC
CASSPGLAGYYEQYF
>.|TRBV24-1|TRBD1|TRBJ2-5
TGTGCCACCAGTGAGGCCGGGACAGGGGGTTTGGAGACCCAGTACTTC
CATSEAGTGGLETQYF
>.|TRBV9|TRBD2|TRBJ2-1
TGTGCCAGCAGCGTAGATAGCGGGGGGGCGGTTGAGCAGTTCTTC
CASSVDSGGAVEQFF
>.|TRBV7-9|.|TRBJ1-2
TGTGCCAGCAGCTTAGAACGGGAAACTCTATGGGGCTACACCTTC
CASSLERETLWGYTF
>.|TRBV18|.|TRBJ1-6
TGTGCCAGCTCACCCGCCGATGACCCAGTTTCACCCCTCCACTTT
CASSPADDPVSPLHF
>.|TRBV7-2|.|TRBJ1-5
TGTGCCAGCAGCCTTGGGGGTTATAGCAATCAGCCCCAGCATTTT
CASSLGGYSNQPQHF
>few|TRBV30|TRBD2|TRBJ2-7
TGTGCCTGGAACCCCGCGGGGGCCTACGAGCAGTACTTC
CAWNPAGAYEQYF
>.|TRBV19|.|TRBJ1-5
TGTGCCAGTAGTTCCCGGGAGCAGCCCCAGCATTTT
CASSSREQPQHF
>.|TRBV30|.|TRBJ2-1
TGTGCCTGTTCCCCCACAGGGCTAACCTACAATGAGCAGTTCTTC
CACSPTGLTYNEQFF